Listed below are T cell receptor beta chains from one sample, sequenced in a study of cytomegalovirus exposure and HLA in healthy donors. Here immunoSEQ multiplex PCR was the method, and the copy in TCRdb shows in-frame clones only, minus some. The data hold about 200,000 clones, with roughly 76% observed a single time. What was sequenced was PBMCs. Receptors originate from a woman between 25 and 40 years old in good health and CMV-seropositive. Each CDR3 is given with its conserved first and last residue. A D gene is named only where the DNA matches it firmly. The size of a clone is reported for some rows only, either as once, few or many, or as a class for expanded clones.

- TRBJ2-5 TRBV5-1 - TGCGCCAGCAGCTATGAGGGCCAAGAGACCCAGTACTTC CASSYEGQETQYF
TRBD2 TRBJ2-7 TRBV7-8 - TGTGCCAGCAGCTCGTGGGGACTGGCGGGGGGCTACGAGCAGTACTTC CASSSWGLAGGYEQYF
TRBD1 TRBJ1-3 TRBV2 few TGTGCCAGCAGGGAAGACAGGGCTGGAAACACCATATATTTT CASREDRAGNTIYF
TRBD2 TRBJ2-2 TRBV2 - TGTGCCAGCAGTGAACTTGGTAGCGGGGGGCCCTGGGAAAACACCGGGGAGCTGTTTTTT CASSELGSGGPWENTGELFF
TRBD2 TRBJ2-4 TRBV7-2 few TGTGCCAGCAGCTGGACCCACGGGAGGCGAGATGCCAAAAACATTCAGTACTTC CASSWTHGRRDAKNIQYF
- TRBJ2-7 TRBV6-1 - TGTGCCAGCAGTGAAAGGGTCGGGGACATGTACGAGCAGTACTTC CASSERVGDMYEQYF
TRBD2 TRBJ2-1 TRBV29-1 - TGCAGCGTTGCCGGGACTAGCGGGGTGTTTTCCAATGAGCAGTTCTTC CSVAGTSGVFSNEQFF
TRBD2 TRBJ2-7 TRBV4-3 - TGCGCCAGCAGCCAAGACCGGGACTACTACGAGCAGTACTTC CASSQDRDYYEQYF
- TRBJ1-2 TRBV19 - TGTGCCAGTAGTGAATCCAAGGGGACACCTAACTATGGCTACACCTTC CASSESKGTPNYGYTF
TRBD1 TRBJ1-2 TRBV2 - TGTGCCAGCAGTGAATGGGGGGGACAGGGGCCTGGCTACACCTTC CASSEWGGQGPGYTF
TRBD1 TRBJ2-7 TRBV9 - TGTGCCAGCAGCGTCGGGACAGGGGGATTGTACGAGCAGTACTTC CASSVGTGGLYEQYF
- TRBJ1-6 TRBV5-1 - TGCGCCAGCAGCTCCTTGGGGCCTCATGGCAATTCACCCCTCCACTTT CASSSLGPHGNSPLHF
TRBD1 TRBJ1-5 TRBV19 - TGTGCCAGTGCTAGACAGGGTGGACAGCCCCAGCATTTT CASARQGGQPQHF
TRBD2 TRBJ2-1 TRBV6-5 once TGTGCCAGCAGTACAAGGACTAGCGGGGAGTATGAGCAGTTCTTC CASSTRTSGEYEQFF
TRBD2 TRBJ2-5 TRBV19 - TGTGCCAGTAGTATTGGACTAGCGGGAGCGCAAGAGACCCAGTACTTC CASSIGLAGAQETQYF
- TRBJ1-2 TRBV10-3 - TGTGCCATCAGTTTAGAGGGCTATGGCTACACCTTC CAISLEGYGYTF
- TRBJ1-5 TRBV15 - TGTGCCACCAGCAGAGCGGACACTCAGCCCCAGCATTTT CATSRADTQPQHF
TRBD2 TRBJ2-1 TRBV28 - TGTGCCAGCACCTCGACTAGCGGGACCTACAATGAGCAGTTCTTC CASTSTSGTYNEQFF
TRBD1 TRBJ1-1 TRBV5-1 - TGCGCCAGCAGCTTATCGGGACAGGGATCCACTGAAGCTTTCTTT CASSLSGQGSTEAFF
- TRBJ1-1 TRBV29-1 - TGCAGCGGGAAATGGGTCCAGGGAAAAGCTTTCTTT CSGKWVQGKAFF
- TRBJ2-2 TRBV9 - TGTGCCAGCAGCGTAGCGGCGAACACCGGGGAGCTGTTTTTT CASSVAANTGELFF
- TRBJ2-7 TRBV28 - TGTGCCAGCAGTTTCCGCCGGACAGAGCTGTACTTC CASSFRRTELYF
TRBD2 TRBJ2-2 TRBV4-1 - TGCGCCAGCAGCCAAGTATCCGGGCTAGCGGGAGGTTTTCGGGAGCTGTTTTTT CASSQVSGLAGGFRELFF
- TRBJ1-5 TRBV10-3 - TGTGCCATCAGCGACGGACAAGTCAATCAGCCCCAGCATTTT CAISDGQVNQPQHF
- TRBJ1-1 TRBV27 - TGTGCCAGCAGTTTCTTGTCGAACACTGAAGCTTTCTTT CASSFLSNTEAFF
TRBD2 TRBJ2-5 TRBV27 - TGTGCCAGCAGTTTAAGCGGGAGGGCCTGGGGAGAGACCCAGTACTTC CASSLSGRAWGETQYF
TRBD1 TRBJ1-1 TRBV28 - TGTGCCAGCAGTTCTTACAGATGGACAGGGATGAACACTGAAGCTTTCTTT CASSSYRWTGMNTEAFF
- TRBJ2-7 TRBV28 once TGTGCCAGCAGTTTATGGGGCGAAGGAACCTACGAGCAGTACTTC CASSLWGEGTYEQYF
TRBD1 TRBJ2-5 TRBV10-3 - TGTGCCATCAGTGAAAGGGACAGGGGGAGGGAGACCCAGTACTTC CAISERDRGRETQYF
TRBD1 TRBJ1-2 TRBV18 - TGTGCCAGCTCACCTGACAGGGGGCGAGGTGGCTACACCTTC CASSPDRGRGGYTF
TRBD1 TRBJ1-2 TRBV6-5 few TGTGCCAGCAGTTACTACTCGGGGGGGACAGAGAATGGCTACACCTTC CASSYYSGGTENGYTF
TRBD2 TRBJ2-3 TRBV2 - TGTGCCAGCAGTGGACAGCGGGGGGGCCGCACAGATACGCAGTATTTT CASSGQRGGRTDTQYF
- TRBJ1-1 TRBV4-3 - TGCGCCAGCAGCCAGGGGCTGACGGGAGGAGCTTTCTTT CASSQGLTGGAFF
TRBD1 TRBJ2-5 TRBV9 - TGTGCCAGCAGCGTATCTGTTGGGGGCGCAGGGGGACAAGAGACCCAGTACTTC CASSVSVGGAGGQETQYF
- TRBJ2-1 TRBV5-1 - TGCGCCAGCAGGCGCGGGATGAGCGAGGCCGCTGAGCAGTTCTTC CASRRGMSEAAEQFF
TRBD1 TRBJ2-5 TRBV5-4 - TGTGCCAGCCTCTCGGACAGGGGGCGAGTAGAGACCCAGTACTTC CASLSDRGRVETQYF
TRBD1 TRBJ2-7 TRBV6-5 once TGTGCCAGCCTGGGACAGGGACACTACGAGCAGTACTTC CASLGQGHYEQYF
TRBD1 TRBJ2-7 TRBV28 few TGTGCCAGCAGTATCCCGGGACAGCCTTCCTACGAGCAGTACTTC CASSIPGQPSYEQYF
- TRBJ1-3 TRBV9 - TGTGCCAGCAGCGCCTCGGGGGGGGCTGGAAACACCATATATTTT CASSASGGAGNTIYF
TRBD2 TRBJ2-1 TRBV11-3 few TGTGCCAGCAGCTTCGACAGTCGGGGGGGCAATGAGCAGTTCTTC CASSFDSRGGNEQFF
- TRBJ1-2 TRBV15 - TGTGCCACCAGCAGAGACCGGACAGCAGGCTATGGCTACACCTTC CATSRDRTAGYGYTF
- TRBJ1-2 TRBV4-1 - TGCGCCAGCAGCCAAGATGGACAGAAAACAAACTATGGCTACACCTTC CASSQDGQKTNYGYTF
- TRBJ1-1 TRBV19 - TGTGCCAGTACCTCATTTAGCGAAGGGATGAACACTGAAGCTTTCTTT CASTSFSEGMNTEAFF